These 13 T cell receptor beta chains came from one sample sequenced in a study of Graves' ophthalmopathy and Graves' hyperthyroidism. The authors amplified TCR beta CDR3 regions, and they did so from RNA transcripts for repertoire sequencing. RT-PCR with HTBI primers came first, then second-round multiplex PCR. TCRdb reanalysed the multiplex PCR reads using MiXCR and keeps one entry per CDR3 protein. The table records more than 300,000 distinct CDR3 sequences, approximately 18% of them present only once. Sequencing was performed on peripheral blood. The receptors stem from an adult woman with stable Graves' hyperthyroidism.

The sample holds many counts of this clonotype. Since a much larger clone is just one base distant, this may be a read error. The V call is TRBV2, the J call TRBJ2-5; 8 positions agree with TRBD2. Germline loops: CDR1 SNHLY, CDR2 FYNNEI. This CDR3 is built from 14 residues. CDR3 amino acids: CASMWAREEETKYF. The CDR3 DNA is TGTGCCAGCATGTGGGCGCGGGAGGAAGAGACCAAGTACTTC.

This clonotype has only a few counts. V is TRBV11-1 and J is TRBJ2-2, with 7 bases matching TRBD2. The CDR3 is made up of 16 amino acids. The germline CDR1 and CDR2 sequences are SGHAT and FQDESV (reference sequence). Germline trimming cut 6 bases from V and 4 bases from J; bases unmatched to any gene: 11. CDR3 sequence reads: CASRTSGIRGTGELFF. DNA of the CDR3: TGTGCCAGCAGGACGAGCGGGATTCGCGGCACCGGGGAGCTGTTTTTT.

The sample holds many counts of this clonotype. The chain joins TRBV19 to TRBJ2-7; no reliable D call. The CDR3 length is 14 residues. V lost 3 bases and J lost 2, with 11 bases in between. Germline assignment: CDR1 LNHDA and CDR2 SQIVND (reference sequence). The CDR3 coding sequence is TGTGCCAGTAGTATGGCAGGTGAGACCTACGAGCAGTACTTC. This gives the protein CASSMAGETYEQYF.

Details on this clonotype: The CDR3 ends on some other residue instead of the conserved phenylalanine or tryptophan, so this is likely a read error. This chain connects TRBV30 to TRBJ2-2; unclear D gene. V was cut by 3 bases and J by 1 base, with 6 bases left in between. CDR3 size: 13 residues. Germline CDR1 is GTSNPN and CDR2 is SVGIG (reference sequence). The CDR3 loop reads CAWRWENTGELFL. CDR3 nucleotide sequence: TGTGCCTGGAGATGGGAGAACACCGGGGAGCTGTTTTTG.

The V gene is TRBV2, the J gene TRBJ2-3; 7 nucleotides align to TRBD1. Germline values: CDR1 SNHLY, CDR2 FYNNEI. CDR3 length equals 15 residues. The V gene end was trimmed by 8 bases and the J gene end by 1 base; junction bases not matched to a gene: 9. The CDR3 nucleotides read TGTGCCAGCTACCAGGGGGATCGAGGCACAGATACGCAGTATTTT. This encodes CASYQGDRGTDTQYF.

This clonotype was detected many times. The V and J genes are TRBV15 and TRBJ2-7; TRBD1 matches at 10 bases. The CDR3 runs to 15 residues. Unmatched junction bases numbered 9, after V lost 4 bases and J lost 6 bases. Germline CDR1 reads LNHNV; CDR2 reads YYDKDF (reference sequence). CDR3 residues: CATSIDRGRVVEQYF. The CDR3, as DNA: TGTGCCACCAGCATAGACAGGGGGCGCGTTGTCGAGCAGTACTTC.

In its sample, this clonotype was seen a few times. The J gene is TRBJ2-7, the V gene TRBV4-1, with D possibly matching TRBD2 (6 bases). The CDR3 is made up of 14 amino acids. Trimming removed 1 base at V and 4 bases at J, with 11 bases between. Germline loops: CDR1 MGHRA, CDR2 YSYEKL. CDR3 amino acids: CASSQVGTGYEQYF. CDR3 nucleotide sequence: TGCGCCAGCAGCCAAGTTGGGACTGGGTACGAGCAGTACTTC.

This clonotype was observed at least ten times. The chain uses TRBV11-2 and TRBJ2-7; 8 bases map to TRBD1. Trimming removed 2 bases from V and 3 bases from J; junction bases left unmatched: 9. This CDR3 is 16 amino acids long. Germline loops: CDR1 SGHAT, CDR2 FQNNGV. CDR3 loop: CASSLNLGTGIYEQYF. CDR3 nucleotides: TGTGCCAGCAGCTTAAATCTCGGGACAGGAATCTACGAGCAGTACTTC.

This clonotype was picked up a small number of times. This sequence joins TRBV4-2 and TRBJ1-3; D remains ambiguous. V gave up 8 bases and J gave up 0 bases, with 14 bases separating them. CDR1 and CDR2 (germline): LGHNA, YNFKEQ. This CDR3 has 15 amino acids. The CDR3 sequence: CASGLSATSGNTIYF. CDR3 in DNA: TGTGCCAGCGGTTTGTCAGCGACCTCTGGAAACACCATATATTTT.

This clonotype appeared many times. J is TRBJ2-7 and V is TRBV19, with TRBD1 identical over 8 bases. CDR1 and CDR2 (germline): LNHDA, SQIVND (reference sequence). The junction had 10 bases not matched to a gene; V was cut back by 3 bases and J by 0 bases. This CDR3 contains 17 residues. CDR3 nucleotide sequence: TGTGCCAGTAGTATCCGACAGGGGTCTGAACGCTCCTACGAGCAGTACTTC. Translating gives CASSIRQGSERSYEQYF.

The CDR3 spells CASSLAAFGSPSGEQYF. Written as DNA, the CDR3 is TGTGCCAGCAGCTTAGCCGCCTTCGGGAGCCCGTCGGGGGAGCAGTACTTC. The chain combines TRBV13 with TRBJ2-7, with D possibly being TRBD2 (6 bases). The germline gives CDR1 PRHDT, CDR2 FYEKMQ (reference sequence). V shed 1 base and J shed 7 bases, with 23 bases lying between them. The CDR3 is made up of 17 amino acids. The full variable domain, with the rest looked up from reference TRBV13 and TRBJ2-7, is AAGVIQSPRHLIKEKRETATLKCYPIPRHDTVYWYQQGPGQDPQFLISFYEKMQSDKGSIPDRFSAQQFSDYHSELNMSSLELGDSALYFCASSLAAFGSPSGEQYFGPGTRLTVT.

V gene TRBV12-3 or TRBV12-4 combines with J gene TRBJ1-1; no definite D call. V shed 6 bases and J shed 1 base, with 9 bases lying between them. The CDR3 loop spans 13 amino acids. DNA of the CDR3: TGTGCCAGCAGCGGCGTTAGGAACACTGAAGCTTTCTTT. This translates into CASSGVRNTEAFF.

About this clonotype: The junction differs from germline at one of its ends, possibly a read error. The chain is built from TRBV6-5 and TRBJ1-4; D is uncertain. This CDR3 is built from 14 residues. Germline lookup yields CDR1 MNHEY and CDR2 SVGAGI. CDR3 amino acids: CASRYSGGDEKLFF. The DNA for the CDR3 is TGTGCCAGCAGGTACTCCGGAGGCGACGAAAAACTGTTTTTT.